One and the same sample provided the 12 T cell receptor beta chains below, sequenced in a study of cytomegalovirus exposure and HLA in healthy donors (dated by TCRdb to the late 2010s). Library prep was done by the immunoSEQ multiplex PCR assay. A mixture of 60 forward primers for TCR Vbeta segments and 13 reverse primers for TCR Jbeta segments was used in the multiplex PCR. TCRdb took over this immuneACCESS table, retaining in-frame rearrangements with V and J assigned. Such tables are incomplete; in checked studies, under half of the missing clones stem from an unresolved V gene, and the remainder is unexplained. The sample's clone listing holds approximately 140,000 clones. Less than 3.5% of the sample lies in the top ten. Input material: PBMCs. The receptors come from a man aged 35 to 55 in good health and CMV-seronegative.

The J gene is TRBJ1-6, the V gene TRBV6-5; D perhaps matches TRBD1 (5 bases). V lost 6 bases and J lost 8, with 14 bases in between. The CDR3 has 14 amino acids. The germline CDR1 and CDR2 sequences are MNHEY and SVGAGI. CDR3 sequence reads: CASSGGEKHSPLHF. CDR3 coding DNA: TGTGCCAGCAGCGGGGGGGAAAAACATTCACCCCTCCACTTT.

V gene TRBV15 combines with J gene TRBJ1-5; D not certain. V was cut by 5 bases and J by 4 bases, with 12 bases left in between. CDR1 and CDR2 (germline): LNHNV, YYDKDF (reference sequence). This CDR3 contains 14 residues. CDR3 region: CATSRQVGNQPQHF. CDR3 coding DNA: TGTGCCACCAGCCGACAAGTTGGGAATCAGCCCCAGCATTTT. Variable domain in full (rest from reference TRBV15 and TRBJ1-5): DAMVIQNPRYQVTQFGKPVTLSCSQTLNHNVMYWYQQKSSQAPKLLFHYYDKDFNNEADTPDNFQSRRPNTSFCFLDIRSPGLGDTAMYLCATSRQVGNQPQHFGDGTRLSIL.

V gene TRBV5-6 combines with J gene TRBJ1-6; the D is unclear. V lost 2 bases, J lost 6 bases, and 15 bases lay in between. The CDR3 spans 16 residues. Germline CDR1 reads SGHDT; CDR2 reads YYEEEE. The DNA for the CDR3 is TGTGCCAGCAGCTTCCCGCCCGGGAGTCGTAATTCACCCCTCCACTTT. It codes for CASSFPPGSRNSPLHF.

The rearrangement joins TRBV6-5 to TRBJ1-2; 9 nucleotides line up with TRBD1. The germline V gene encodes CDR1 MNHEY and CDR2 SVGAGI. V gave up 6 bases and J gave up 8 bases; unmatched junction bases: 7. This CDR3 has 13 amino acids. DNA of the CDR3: TGTGCCAGCAGCGAACAGGGGGCACGAGGCTACACCTTC. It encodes CASSEQGARGYTF.

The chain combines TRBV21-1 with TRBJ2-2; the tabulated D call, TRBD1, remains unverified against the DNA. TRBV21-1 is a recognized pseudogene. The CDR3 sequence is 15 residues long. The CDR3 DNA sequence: TGTGCCACCGTGACAAGGCCCTCGAACACCGGGGAGCTGTTTTTT. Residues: CATVTRPSNTGELFF.

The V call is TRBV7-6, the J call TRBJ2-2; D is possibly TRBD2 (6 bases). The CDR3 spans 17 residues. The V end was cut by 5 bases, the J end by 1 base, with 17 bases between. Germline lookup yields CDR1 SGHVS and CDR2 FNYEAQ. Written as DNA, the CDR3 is TGTGCCAGCAGCCTTAGCGGTGGGGCCGGGAACACCGGGGAGCTGTTTTTT. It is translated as CASSLSGGAGNTGELFF.

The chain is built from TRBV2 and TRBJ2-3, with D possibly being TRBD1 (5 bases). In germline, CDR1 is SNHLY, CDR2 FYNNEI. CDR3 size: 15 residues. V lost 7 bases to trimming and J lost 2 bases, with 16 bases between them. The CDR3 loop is CASISNRIFTDTQYF. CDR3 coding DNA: TGTGCCAGCATTTCGAACAGGATATTCACAGATACGCAGTATTTT. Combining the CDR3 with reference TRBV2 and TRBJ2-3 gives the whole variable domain EPEVTQTPSHQVTQMGQEVILRCVPISNHLYFYWYRQILGQKVEFLVSFYNNEISEKSEIFDDQFSVERPDGSNFTLKIRSTKLEDSAMYFCASISNRIFTDTQYFGPGTRLTVL.

CDR3 in amino acids: CASSGDIDGYTF. The CDR3 DNA sequence: TGTGCCAGCAGTGGCGACATCGATGGCTACACCTTC. The chain employs TRBV6-1 and TRBJ1-2; D is ambiguous. The CDR3 spans 12 residues. Trimming stripped 4 bases from V and 6 bases from J, with 9 bases between. CDR1 and CDR2 (germline): MNHNS, SASEGT.

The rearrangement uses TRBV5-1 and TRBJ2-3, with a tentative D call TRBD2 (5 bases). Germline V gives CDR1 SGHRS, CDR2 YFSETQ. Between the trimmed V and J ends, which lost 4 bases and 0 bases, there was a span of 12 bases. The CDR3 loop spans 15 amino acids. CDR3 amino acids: CASSATAGSTDTQYF. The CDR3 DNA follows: TGCGCCAGCAGCGCCACGGCGGGTAGCACAGATACGCAGTATTTT.

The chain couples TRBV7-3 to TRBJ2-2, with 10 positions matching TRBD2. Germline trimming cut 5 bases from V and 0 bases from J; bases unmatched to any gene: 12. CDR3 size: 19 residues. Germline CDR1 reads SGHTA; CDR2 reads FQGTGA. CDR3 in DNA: TGTGCCAGCAGCCCTGCTAGTAGCGGGGGGACCTCGAACACCGGGGAGCTGTTTTTT. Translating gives CASSPASSGGTSNTGELFF.

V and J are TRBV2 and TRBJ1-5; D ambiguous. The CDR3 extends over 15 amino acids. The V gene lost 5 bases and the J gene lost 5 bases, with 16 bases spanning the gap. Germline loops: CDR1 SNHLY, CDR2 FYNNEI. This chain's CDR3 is CASSWYQDLDQPQHF. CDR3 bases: TGTGCCAGCAGTTGGTATCAGGATCTCGATCAGCCCCAGCATTTT.

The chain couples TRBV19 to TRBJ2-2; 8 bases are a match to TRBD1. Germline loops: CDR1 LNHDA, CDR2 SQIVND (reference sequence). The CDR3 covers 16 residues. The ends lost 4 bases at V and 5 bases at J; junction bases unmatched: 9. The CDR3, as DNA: TGTGCCAGTAGTAGGTCGGACAGGGCGTGGACCGGGGAGCTGTTTTTT. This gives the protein CASSRSDRAWTGELFF.